The entry below gives a single T cell receptor beta chain sequence along with its context. Its antigen remains unidentified. It has no much larger one-base neighbor in the sample; base qualities were not kept. For repertoire sequencing, TCR beta CDR3 regions were amplified from RNA transcripts. The first round of RT-PCR was done with HTBI primers and the Qiagen OneStep RT-PCR kit, and was followed by a second round of multiplex PCR, then size selection and purification. Libraries were sequenced paired-end with 100 bp reads on an Illumina HiSeq2000. Concerning the study's data processing: SOAPnuke was used to process the reads, throwing out any read that had adapters, had uncalled bases, had a mean Phred below 15, or lacked an exact constant-primer or identifier match. High-quality paired reads were merged with COPE v1.2.5. Each unique nucleotide sequence was defined as a clonotype, and clonotypes were aligned to IMGT TRB V, D and J references with MiTCR v1.1. Analysis was restricted to V-J combinations with a frequency above 0.0001, which covered roughly 99% of repertoires. For each V-J combination, a TCR clonal expansion and chaos score was defined as the ratio of F50 clonal expansion to chaos observed in the TCRdist matrix. Welch's t-statistics and random forest were used to reduce the features to roughly 14 V-J combinations, which were then used as input to a naive Bayes classifier. The similarity between thyroid and blood repertoires was quantified using the Morisita-Horn index. TCRdb trimmed public reads at Q25 via fastp, called clones via MiXCR and kept in-frame beta chains. A single entry per CDR3 protein holds the most common genes and DNA from its merged rows. The V and J calls were not made by the authors but by TCRdb's processing. This sample comprises 900,000 to 1,200,000 distinct CDR3 sequences, around a third of them detected only once. 11% of the sample belongs to the ten largest clones.

This entry comes from a study of Graves' ophthalmopathy and Graves' hyperthyroidism (dated by TCRdb to between 2017 and 2018). Turning to the overall study: A patient counted as having stable hyperthyroidism if there was no progression to ophthalmopathy within 18 months of follow-up. In total, approximately 130 blood samples were TCR-sequenced: approximately 42 ophthalmopathy, approximately 75 hyperthyroidism and some 17 hyperthyroidism-to-ophthalmopathy patients. To explore V-J signatures that separate ophthalmopathy from hyperthyroidism, a discovery set of 95 to 100 patients was enrolled, consisting of more than 40 with ophthalmopathy and around 57 with stable hyperthyroidism. The study used signatures of the TCR beta repertoire to tell Graves' ophthalmopathy apart from Graves' hyperthyroidism and to predict which patients would progress to ophthalmopathy. T-cell repertoires of thyroid tissue and blood were compared in a handful of hyperthyroidism patients. Following sample collection, hyperthyroidism patients were given methimazole at a starting dose of 30 mg daily, and ophthalmopathy patients were given high-dose intravenous methylprednisolone. An independent validation cohort comprised some 19 hyperthyroidism patients and 17 patients who later progressed from hyperthyroidism to ophthalmopathy. What the authors observed across the whole study: In validation, the model predicted ophthalmopathy progression with 55% to 71% sensitivity and about 73% specificity; roughly 11 predicted patients were CT-confirmed with GO in a median of approximately 6.5 months. Most expanded thyroid clonotypes with frequency above 0.001 were also detected in blood, suggesting blood repertoires may reflect the thyroid immune response. In cross-validation, the 13-signature model distinguished ophthalmopathy from stable hyperthyroidism with 85% to 90% sensitivity and 81.08% specificity, and in the test set the corresponding values were approximately 79% and 70%. No statistical method was used to set the sample size in advance, and the investigators knew which group each participant was assigned to.

Hyperthyroidism patients were newly diagnosed, were aged 18 to 65 years, and had a disease duration under 2 months. Anyone with other autoimmune diseases, uncontrolled infections, pregnancy or lactation was excluded from the study. Diagnosis relied on clinical symptoms, serum thyroxine, TRAb, thyroid ultrasound and orbital computed tomography. Total RNA was extracted using Trizol reagent, and RNA quality was checked on an Agilent 2100 Bioanalyzer. The CDR3 spans 11 residues, from the cysteine through the phenylalanine. The DNA shown is the 33-base CDR3, in frame from base 1. CDR1 and CDR2, per the germline V gene, are ENHRY and SYGVKD. From V the trimming removes 6 bases and from J it removes 7 bases, while the gene matches leave 0 bases of the junction unaccounted for.

Sequenced sample: peripheral blood or thyroid tissue (not recorded which). The TCR originated in an adult man with Graves' hyperthyroidism. The chain links TRBV10-3 with TRBJ2-5; the central 9 bases match TRBD2. The nucleotides read TGTGCCATCAGGCGGGAGGGGACCCAGTACTTC. This encodes CAIRREGTQYF.